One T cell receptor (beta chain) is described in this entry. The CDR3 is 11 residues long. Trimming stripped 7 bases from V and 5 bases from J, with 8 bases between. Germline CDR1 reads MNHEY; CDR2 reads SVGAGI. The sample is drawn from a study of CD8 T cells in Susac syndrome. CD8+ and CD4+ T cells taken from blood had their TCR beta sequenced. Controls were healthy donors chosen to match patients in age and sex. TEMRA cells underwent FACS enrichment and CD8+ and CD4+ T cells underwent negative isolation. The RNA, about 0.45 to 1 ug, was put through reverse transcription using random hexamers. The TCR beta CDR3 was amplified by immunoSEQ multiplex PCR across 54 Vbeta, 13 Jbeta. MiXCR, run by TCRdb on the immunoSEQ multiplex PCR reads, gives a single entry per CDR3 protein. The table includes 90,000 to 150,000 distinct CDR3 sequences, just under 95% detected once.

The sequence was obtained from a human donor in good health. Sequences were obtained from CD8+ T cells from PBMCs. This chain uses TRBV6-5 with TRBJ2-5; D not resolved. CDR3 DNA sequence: TGTGCCAGCAAACAAGAGGAGACCCAGTACTTC. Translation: CASKQEETQYF.